This TCR beta chain was captured by sequencing in a study of neurological immune-mediated disorders. From germline, CDR1 is SGHRS and CDR2 YFSETQ. With V trimmed by 6 bases and J by 5 bases, 14 bases remained unmatched. The CDR3 extends over 15 amino acids. TCRdb ran MiXCR on the 5' RACE reads and lists one entry per CDR3 protein. Here the sample spans 85,000 to 100,000 distinct CDR3 sequences, roughly 4% being singletons. The sample holds many counts of this clonotype. This sequence was found in a woman between 18 and 30 years old with multiple sclerosis. The sequencing sample was made of PBMCs. The chain links TRBV5-1 to TRBJ2-7; 7 positions agree with TRBD1. The CDR3 bases are TGCGCCAGCAACCGGGTGGGCCAGGGGGTGGACGAGCAGTACTTC. It specifies CASNRVGQGVDEQYF.